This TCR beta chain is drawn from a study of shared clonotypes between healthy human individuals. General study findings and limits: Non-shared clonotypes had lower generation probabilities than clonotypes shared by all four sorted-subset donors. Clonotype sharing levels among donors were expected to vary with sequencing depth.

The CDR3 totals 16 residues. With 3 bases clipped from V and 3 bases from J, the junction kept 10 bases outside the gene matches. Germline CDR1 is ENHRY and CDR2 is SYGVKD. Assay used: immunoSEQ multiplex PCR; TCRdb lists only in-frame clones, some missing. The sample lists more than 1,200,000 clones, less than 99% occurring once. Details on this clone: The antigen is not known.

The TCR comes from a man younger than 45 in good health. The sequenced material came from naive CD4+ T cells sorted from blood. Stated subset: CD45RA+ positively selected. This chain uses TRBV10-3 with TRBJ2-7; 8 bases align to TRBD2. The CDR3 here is CAISDQASGYRYEQYF. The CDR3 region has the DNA TGTGCCATCAGTGATCAGGCTAGCGGGTATCGCTACGAGCAGTACTTC.